These 9 T cell receptor beta chains were all obtained from the same sample, sequenced in a study of cytomegalovirus exposure and HLA in healthy donors. Sequenced by immunoSEQ multiplex PCR; TCRdb stores in-frame clones only, minus some. The sample has 150,000 or so clones; 87% are singletons. Sequences were obtained from PBMCs. The receptors were sampled from a woman aged 25 to 39 in good health and CMV-seronegative.

The rearrangement joins TRBV2 to TRBJ1-5, with D hard to call. CDR3 length: 16 residues. Trimming shortened V by 8 bases and J by 0 bases, and 17 bases separated the two germline ends. CDR1 is SNHLY, CDR2 FYNNEI, per germline. CDR3 in amino acids: CASGFTTDNSNQPQHF. The CDR3 nucleotides read TGTGCCAGCGGGTTTACAACAGACAATAGCAATCAGCCCCAGCATTTT.

V and J are TRBV9 and TRBJ1-2; 8 nucleotides agree with TRBD1. Unmatched junction bases numbered 9, after V lost 5 bases and J lost 0 bases. The germline V gene encodes CDR1 SGDLS and CDR2 YYNGEE. This CDR3 region has 16 residues. The CDR3 loop is CASSVTGAPANYGYTF. CDR3 DNA: TGTGCCAGCAGTGTGACAGGGGCCCCAGCTAACTATGGCTACACCTTC.

The V and J genes are TRBV10-1 and TRBJ1-5; possible D gene TRBD1, 5 bases. Trimming cost V 2 bases and J 6 bases, with 11 bases left between them. The V gene's germline CDR1 is WNHNN and CDR2 SYGVQD (reference sequence). The CDR3 runs to 14 residues. The CDR3 DNA follows: TGCGCCAGCAGTGAGCGCAGGGTCGGTCAGCCCCAGCATTTT. Protein sequence: CASSERRVGQPQHF.

In its sample, this clone was seen many times. The V gene is TRBV2, the J gene TRBJ1-1; 7 nucleotides align to TRBD1. The CDR3 consists of 14 residues. V lost 7 bases to trimming and J lost 4 bases; unmatched junction nucleotides: 9. Looked up from germline, CDR1 is SNHLY and CDR2 is FYNNEI. CDR3 sequence reads: CASNLGDSGTEAFF. CDR3 coding DNA: TGTGCCAGCAACCTAGGGGACAGCGGCACTGAAGCTTTCTTT.

This sequence joins TRBV30 and TRBJ2-5; 8 bases align to TRBD2. Germline V gives CDR1 GTSNPN, CDR2 SVGIG (reference sequence). This CDR3 has 13 residues. V shed 3 bases and J 5 bases; nucleotides not matched to a gene: 5. CDR3 sequence reads: CAWSGGALETQYF. The CDR3 DNA is TGTGCCTGGAGCGGGGGGGCCTTGGAGACCCAGTACTTC.

This clone has only one observation. The chain links TRBV6-5 to TRBJ1-1; D remains ambiguous. This CDR3 has 13 amino acids. V lost 7 bases and J 3 bases, leaving 12 bases between the germline ends. Per germline, CDR1 MNHEY and CDR2 SVGAGI. CDR3 in DNA: TGTGCCAGCAAAACAGATCTTTACACTGAAGCTTTCTTT. It yields the protein CASKTDLYTEAFF.

This chain connects TRBV27 to TRBJ1-1, with 7 bases fitting TRBD1. The V gene end was trimmed by 4 bases and the J gene end by 2 bases; junction bases not matched to a gene: 7. Looked up from germline, CDR1 is MNHEY and CDR2 is SMNVEV (reference sequence). The CDR3 covers 15 residues. CDR3 coding DNA: TGTGCCAGCAGTTCGGCCGGGACAGCCAACACTGAAGCTTTCTTT. Translating gives CASSSAGTANTEAFF.

This chain uses TRBV19 with TRBJ2-1; D may be TRBD1 (7 bases). There are 19 residues in the CDR3. The germline V gene has CDR1 LNHDA and CDR2 SQIVND (reference sequence). Trimming removed 3 bases from V and 0 bases from J, with 21 bases in between. The CDR3 loop is CASSMTGTKGGASYNEQFF. CDR3 bases: TGTGCCAGTAGTATGACAGGGACCAAGGGGGGAGCCTCCTACAATGAGCAGTTCTTC.

The chain is built from TRBV7-2 and TRBJ1-1; TRBD1 is a possible D gene (6 bases). Trimming took off 5 bases at V and 8 bases at J, with 24 bases between the two ends. The CDR3 is made up of 16 amino acids. CDR1 is SGHTA, CDR2 FQGNSA, per germline. This CDR3 reads CASSTSHRGSPPEAFF. The DNA of the CDR3 is TGTGCCAGCAGCACATCCCATAGGGGGTCCCCACCCGAAGCTTTCTTT.